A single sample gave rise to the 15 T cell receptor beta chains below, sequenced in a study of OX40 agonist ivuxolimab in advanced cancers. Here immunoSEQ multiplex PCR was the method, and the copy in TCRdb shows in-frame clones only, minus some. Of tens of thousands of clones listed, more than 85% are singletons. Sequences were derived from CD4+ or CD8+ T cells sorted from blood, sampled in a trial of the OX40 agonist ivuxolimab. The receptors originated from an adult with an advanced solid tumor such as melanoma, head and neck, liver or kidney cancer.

CDR3 nucleotide sequence: TGTGCCAGCTCGGAGTCAGGGGACACTGAAGCTTTCTTT. Protein product: CASSESGDTEAFF. The rearrangement uses TRBV18 and TRBJ1-1, with a weak D call TRBD1 (6 bases). The CDR3 extends over 13 amino acids. V was shortened by 6 bases and J by 3 bases, with 11 bases between the two germline ends. Germline V gene data show CDR1 as KGHSH and CDR2 as LQKENI.

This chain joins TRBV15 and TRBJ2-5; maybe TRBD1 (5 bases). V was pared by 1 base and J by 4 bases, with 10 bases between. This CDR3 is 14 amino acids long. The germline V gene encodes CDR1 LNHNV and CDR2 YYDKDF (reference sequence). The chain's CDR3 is CATSRGGYLETQYF. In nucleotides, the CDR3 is TGTGCCACCAGCAGAGGGGGCTACTTAGAGACCCAGTACTTC.

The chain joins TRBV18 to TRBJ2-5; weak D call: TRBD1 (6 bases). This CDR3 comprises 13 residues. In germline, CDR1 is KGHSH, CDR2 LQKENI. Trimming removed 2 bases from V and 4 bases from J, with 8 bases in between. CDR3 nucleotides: TGTGCCAGCTCACCAAGCAGGGGAGAGACCCAGTACTTC. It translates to CASSPSRGETQYF.

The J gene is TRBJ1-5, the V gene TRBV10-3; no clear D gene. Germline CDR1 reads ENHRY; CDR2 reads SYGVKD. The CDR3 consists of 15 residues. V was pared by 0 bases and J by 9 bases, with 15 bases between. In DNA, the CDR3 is TGTGCCATCAGTGAGTCACAAGAGAATTGGGGGCCCCAGCATTTT. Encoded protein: CAISESQENWGPQHF.

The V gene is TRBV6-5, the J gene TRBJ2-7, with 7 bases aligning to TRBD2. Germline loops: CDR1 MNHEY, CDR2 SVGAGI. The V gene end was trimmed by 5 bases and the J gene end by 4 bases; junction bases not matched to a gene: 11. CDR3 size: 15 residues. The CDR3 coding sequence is TGTGCCAGCAGTACGCCCTTAGCAGCGGGGTACGAGCAGTACTTC. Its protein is CASSTPLAAGYEQYF.

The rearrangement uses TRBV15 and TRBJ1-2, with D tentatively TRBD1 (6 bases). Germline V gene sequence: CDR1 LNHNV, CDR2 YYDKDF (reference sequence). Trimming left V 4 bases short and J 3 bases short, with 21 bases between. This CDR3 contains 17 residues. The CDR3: CATSMDRAIGDDYGYTF. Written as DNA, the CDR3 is TGTGCCACCAGCATGGACAGAGCAATCGGAGACGACTATGGCTACACCTTC. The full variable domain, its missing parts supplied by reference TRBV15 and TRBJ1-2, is DAMVIQNPRYQVTQFGKPVTLSCSQTLNHNVMYWYQQKSSQAPKLLFHYYDKDFNNEADTPDNFQSRRPNTSFCFLDIRSPGLGDTAMYLCATSMDRAIGDDYGYTFGSGTRLTVV.

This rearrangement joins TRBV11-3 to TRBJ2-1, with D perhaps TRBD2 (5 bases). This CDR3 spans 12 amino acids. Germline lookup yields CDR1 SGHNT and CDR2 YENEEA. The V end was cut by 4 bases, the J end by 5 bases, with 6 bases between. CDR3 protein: CASSSADNEQFF. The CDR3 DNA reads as TGTGCCAGCAGCTCAGCGGACAATGAGCAGTTCTTC.

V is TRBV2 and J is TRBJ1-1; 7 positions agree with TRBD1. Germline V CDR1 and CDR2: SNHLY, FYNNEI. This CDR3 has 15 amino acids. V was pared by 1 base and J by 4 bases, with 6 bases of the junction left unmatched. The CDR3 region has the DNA TGTGCCAGCAGTGAAGAGGCAGGGGGGTTCACTGAAGCTTTCTTT. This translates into CASSEEAGGFTEAFF.

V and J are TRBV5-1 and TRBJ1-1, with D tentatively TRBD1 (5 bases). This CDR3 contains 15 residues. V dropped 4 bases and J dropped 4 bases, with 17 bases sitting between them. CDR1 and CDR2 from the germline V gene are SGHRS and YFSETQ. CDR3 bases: TGCGCCAGCAGCCCAGATCTTTGGGGGGGCACTGAAGCTTTCTTT. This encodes CASSPDLWGGTEAFF.

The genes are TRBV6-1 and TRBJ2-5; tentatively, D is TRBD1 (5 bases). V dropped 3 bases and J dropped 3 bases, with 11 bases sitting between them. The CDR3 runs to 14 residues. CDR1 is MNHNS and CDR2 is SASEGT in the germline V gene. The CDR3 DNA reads TGTGCCAGCAGTGAGTACAGGACGGAAGAGACCCAGTACTTC. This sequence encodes CASSEYRTEETQYF.

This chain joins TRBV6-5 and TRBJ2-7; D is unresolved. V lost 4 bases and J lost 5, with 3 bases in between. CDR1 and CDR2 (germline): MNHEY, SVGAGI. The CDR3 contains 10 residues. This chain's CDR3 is CASSSNEQYF. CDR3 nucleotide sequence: TGTGCCAGCAGTTCTAACGAGCAGTACTTC.

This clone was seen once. DNA of the CDR3: TGTGCCAGCAGCGTCGTACAGGGGACCCATGAGCAGTTCTTC. Amino acids: CASSVVQGTHEQFF. The V call is TRBV9, the J call TRBJ2-1, with 7 positions matching TRBD1. Trimming at V came to 2 bases and at J to 8 bases, leaving 7 bases not matched to a gene. The CDR3 covers 14 residues. The germline V gene encodes CDR1 SGDLS and CDR2 YYNGEE.

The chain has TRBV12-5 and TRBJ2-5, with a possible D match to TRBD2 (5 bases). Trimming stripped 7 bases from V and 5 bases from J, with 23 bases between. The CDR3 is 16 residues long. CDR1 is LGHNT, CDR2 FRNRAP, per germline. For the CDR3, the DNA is TGTGCTAGTGCCTTTTTTCGACCCGGGATTGGGGAGACCCAGTACTTC. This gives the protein CASAFFRPGIGETQYF.

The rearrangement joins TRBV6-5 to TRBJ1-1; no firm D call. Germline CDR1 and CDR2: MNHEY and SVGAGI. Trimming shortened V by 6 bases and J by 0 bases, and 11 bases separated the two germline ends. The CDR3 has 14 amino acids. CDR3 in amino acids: CASSLGEVNTEAFF. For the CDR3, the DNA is TGTGCCAGCAGCCTCGGGGAAGTGAACACTGAAGCTTTCTTT.

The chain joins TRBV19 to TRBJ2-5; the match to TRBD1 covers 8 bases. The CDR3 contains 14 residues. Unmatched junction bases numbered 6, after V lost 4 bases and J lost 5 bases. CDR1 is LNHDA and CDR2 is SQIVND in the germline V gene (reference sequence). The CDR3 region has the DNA TGTGCCAGTAGTAACGGACAGGGCAGGGAGACCCAGTACTTC. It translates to CASSNGQGRETQYF.